A single TCR beta chain is shown here with its context. What it binds is not known. The entry originates in a study of cytomegalovirus exposure and HLA in healthy donors. Across the study: A prior study identified 110 million or so unique TCR beta sequences from about 200 million T cells. Study-wide findings and caveats: Common viral pathogens seemed to be connected with several of the most significant clusters, according to a later analysis. Reports indicate that TCR beta sequences accurately predicted the HLA-A and HLA-B alleles of most subjects.

The PCR used 60 Vbeta and 13 Jbeta primers. Per the original data handling: An analysis performed later counted 73 million or so unique TCR beta chains (approximately 10 million of them shared). Sequencing was performed with immunoSEQ multiplex PCR; in TCRdb, only in-frame clones are kept and a portion is missing. V and J calls and clone size are those listed in that table; D and trimming were worked out from the DNA. Of around 100,000 clones listed, approximately 73% are singletons. Germline-derived CDR1 and CDR2 are GTSNPN and SVGIG (reference sequence). The V end was cut by 2 bases, the J end by 7 bases, with 9 bases between. The CDR3 is made up of 11 amino acids.

The rearrangement links TRBV30 to TRBJ2-7; tentative D call: TRBD1 (5 bases). This receptor was taken from a man aged 40-55 years in good health and CMV-seronegative. Input material: PBMCs. The CDR3 is CAWSPGLEQYF. Here the CDR3 DNA reads TGTGCCTGGAGTCCAGGGCTGGAGCAGTACTTC.